This TCR beta chain was recovered during a study of T cell responses to AZD1222 COVID-19 vaccine. Assay: immunoSEQ multiplex PCR; the TCRdb copy retains only in-frame clones and omits some. Of more than 100,000 clones in the sample, approximately 94% were seen once. This CDR3 spans 15 amino acids. With V trimmed by 7 bases and J by 2 bases, 6 bases remained unmatched. Looked up from germline, CDR1 is SNHLY and CDR2 is FYNNEI. This clone was seen once. This receptor was obtained from an adult who received the AZD1222 COVID-19 vaccine. Here the sequenced sample was peripheral blood, taken 28 days after the second AZD1222 dose. V and J are TRBV2 and TRBJ2-2; the match to TRBD2 covers 8 bases. The CDR3, as DNA: TGTGCCAGCACTATCACTAGCGGAAACACCGGGGAGCTGTTTTTT. Its translation: CASTITSGNTGELFF.